A single sample gave rise to the 27 T cell receptor beta chains below, sequenced in a study of human T cells and chemical hapten exposure. Each CDR3 protein is one row after TCRdb ran MiXCR on the RACE reads. The table records roughly 69,000 distinct CDR3 sequences, 9% to 12% of them present only once. As to time point: patch test 2, 6 weeks after DPC sensitization. This sample's treatment: therapeutic diphenylcyclopropenone sensitization with weekly scalp DPC. The sequencing here drew on whole blood, taken in connection with sensitization to the hapten diphenylcyclopropenone (DPC). The receptors stem from a woman in her 50s with alopecia areata. Some clones in this sample may be carry-over from other donors' samples.

The chain is built from TRBV20-1 and TRBJ2-1; 13 nucleotides agree with TRBD2. This CDR3 is 17 amino acids long. Trimming removed 5 bases from V and 10 bases from J; junction bases left unmatched: 17. The V gene's germline CDR1 is DFQATT and CDR2 SNEGSKA (reference sequence). As DNA, the CDR3 is TGCAGTGCTCCCCTTAGGGGACTAGCGGGATCACAAGGGGAGCAGTTCTTC. Residues: CSAPLRGLAGSQGEQFF.

This clonotype occurred many times. The rearrangement uses TRBV9 and TRBJ1-1; D possibly corresponds to TRBD1 (6 bases). The CDR3 has 13 amino acids. Trimming removed 4 bases from V and 6 bases from J, with 13 bases in between. The germline gives CDR1 SGDLS, CDR2 YYNGEE. For the CDR3, the DNA is TGTGCCAGCAGCTTAAGACAGGATTCTGAAGCTTTCTTT. Translation: CASSLRQDSEAFF.

In the case of this clonotype: A much larger clone lies one base from this, so it may be a read error. The gene calls are TRBV7-2 and TRBJ2-1; TRBD2 aligns across 10 bases. The J call could be wrong; TRBJ2-7 is a better fit for the DNA end. This CDR3 is 15 amino acids long. Germline loops: CDR1 SGHTA, CDR2 FQGNSA. The CDR3: CASSYTGTSADEQYF. The CDR3 DNA sequence: TGTGCCAGCAGCTATACCGGGACTAGCGCTGATGAGCAGTACTTC.

The chain employs TRBV2 and TRBJ2-5; TRBD2 matches 8 bases. Germline values: CDR1 SNHLY, CDR2 FYNNEI. J lost 0 bases, V lost 7 bases, and 7 bases had no gene match. The CDR3 is 15 residues long. CDR3 nucleotide sequence: TGTGCCAGCAATACGGCTAGCGGGCACCAAGAGACCCAGTACTTC. Protein: CASNTASGHQETQYF. Filled out from reference TRBV2 and TRBJ2-5, the complete variable domain reads EPEVTQTPSHQVTQMGQEVILRCVPISNHLYFYWYRQILGQKVEFLVSFYNNEISEKSEIFDDQFSVERPDGSNFTLKIRSTKLEDSAMYFCASNTASGHQETQYFGPGTRLLVL.

CDR3 coding DNA: TGTGCCAGCAGTTACTCGATAGTAGGGGACAGCATTCTCTACGAGCAGTACTTC. Protein: CASSYSIVGDSILYEQYF. The chain employs TRBV6-5 and TRBJ2-7, with 7 bases aligning to TRBD1. The CDR3 contains 18 residues. Per germline, CDR1 MNHEY and CDR2 SVGAGI. Trimming took 0 bases from V and 3 from J; bases not matched to a gene: 14.

In this sample, this clonotype turned up a few times. This rearrangement joins TRBV18 to TRBJ1-2, with 8 bases lining up with TRBD1. This CDR3 region has 16 residues. V lost 3 bases and J lost 6; bases outside the gene matches: 12. The V gene's germline CDR1 is KGHSH and CDR2 LQKENI. CDR3 sequence reads: CASSPTGTGLSHGYTF. The CDR3 coding sequence is TGTGCCAGCTCACCCACCGGGACAGGTCTTTCGCATGGCTACACCTTC.

The rearrangement uses TRBV29-1 and TRBJ1-1; TRBD1 matches 12 bases. V lost 6 bases, J lost 5 bases, and 4 bases stayed unmatched. CDR1 is SQVTM and CDR2 is ANQGSEA in the germline V gene. The CDR3 runs to 13 residues. The CDR3 region is CSVGQGAFTEAFF. The CDR3 DNA reads as TGCAGCGTGGGACAGGGGGCATTTACTGAAGCTTTCTTT.

This clonotype was seen many times. This sequence joins TRBV5-1 and TRBJ2-5; 8 positions agree with TRBD1. Unmatched junction bases numbered 11, after V lost 4 bases and J lost 6 bases. CDR3 size: 15 residues. CDR1 is SGHRS and CDR2 is YFSETQ in the germline V gene. In DNA form, the CDR3 reads TGCGCCAGCAGCCCAGGGACAGGAGAGGTGAAGACCCAGTACTTC. Translation gives CASSPGTGEVKTQYF.

The chain recombines TRBV7-9 with TRBJ2-7, with a possible D match to TRBD2 (6 bases). V lost 5 bases to trimming and J lost 6 bases, with 14 bases between them. CDR3 length: 13 residues. Germline assignment: CDR1 SEHNR and CDR2 FQNEAQ (reference sequence). CDR3 coding DNA: TGTGCCAGCAGCGGAACTAGCCGGGGCGAGCAGTACTTC. Amino acids: CASSGTSRGEQYF.

The CDR3 bases are TGTGCCAGCAAAGGGGGGCTAGCTTCAGATACGCAGTATTTT. Encoded protein: CASKGGLASDTQYF. The chain recombines TRBV2 with TRBJ2-3; D possibly uses TRBD1 or TRBD2 (6 bases each). This CDR3 is built from 14 residues. The germline V and J ends were trimmed by 7 bases and 4 bases, with 15 bases remaining between them. CDR1 is SNHLY and CDR2 is FYNNEI in the germline V gene. Filled out from reference TRBV2 and TRBJ2-3, the complete variable domain reads EPEVTQTPSHQVTQMGQEVILRCVPISNHLYFYWYRQILGQKVEFLVSFYNNEISEKSEIFDDQFSVERPDGSNFTLKIRSTKLEDSAMYFCASKGGLASDTQYFGPGTRLTVL.

The rearrangement uses TRBV2 and TRBJ2-5; D uncertain. V was cut by 2 bases and J by 9 bases, with 7 bases left in between. The germline V gene has CDR1 SNHLY and CDR2 FYNNEI. This CDR3 contains 11 residues. CDR3 region: CASSEFGSQYF. CDR3 bases: TGTGCCAGCAGTGAATTTGGATCCCAGTACTTC.

This clonotype was seen more than once but under ten times. V and J are TRBV27 and TRBJ2-2; 12 positions agree with TRBD2. Germline V CDR1 and CDR2: MNHEY, SMNVEV (reference sequence). After removal of 5 bases from V and 6 bases from J, the junction contained 10 bases not matched to a gene. This CDR3 has 17 amino acids. The DNA for the CDR3 is TGTGCCAGCAGTCGGACTAGCGGGATTCCGGGGGCCGGGGAGCTGTTTTTT. Residues: CASSRTSGIPGAGELFF.

This clonotype was seen a handful of times. V gene TRBV6-5 combines with J gene TRBJ2-1; the D gene is possibly TRBD2 (5 bases). Deletions cut 2 bases from V and 0 bases from J, with 14 bases between. Germline CDR1 is MNHEY and CDR2 is SVGAGI. There are 17 residues in the CDR3. The CDR3 sequence is CASSYRRRVDSYNEQFF. The CDR3 region has the DNA TGTGCCAGCAGTTACAGGCGGCGGGTAGACTCCTACAATGAGCAGTTCTTC.

The table lists this clonotype with a few counts. This chain links TRBV11-2 with TRBJ2-5; TRBD1 is a possible D gene (8 bases). The CDR3 loop spans 16 amino acids. Germline assignment: CDR1 SGHAT and CDR2 FQNNGV. Trimming cost V 8 bases and J 4 bases, with 23 bases left between them. The CDR3 protein is CASRRITGGVTETQYF. The CDR3 DNA is TGTGCCAGCCGCCGGATCACAGGGGGGGTGACAGAGACCCAGTACTTC.

This clonotype was observed many times. The CDR3 region is CSAPQGGGGKQEKLFF. The CDR3 bases are TGCAGTGCCCCCCAAGGCGGGGGGGGCAAACAGGAAAAACTGTTTTTT. This chain uses TRBV20-1 with TRBJ1-4; maybe TRBD1 (6 bases). Deletions cut 6 bases from V and 8 bases from J, with 25 bases between. The CDR3 sequence is 16 residues long. CDR1 DFQATT and CDR2 SNEGSKA come from the germline V gene (reference sequence).

In its sample, this clonotype was seen many times. The chain combines TRBV11-2 with TRBJ1-4, with TRBD1 matching 7 bases. V was pared by 6 bases and J by 0 bases, with 4 bases of the junction left unmatched. The CDR3 contains 15 residues. Germline CDR1 and CDR2: SGHAT and FQNNGV. This CDR3 is CASRRDSATNEKLFF. The DNA for the CDR3 is TGTGCCAGCAGAAGGGACAGTGCAACTAATGAAAAACTGTTTTTT. The variable domain in full, completed from reference TRBV11-2 and TRBJ1-4, reads EAGVAQSPRYKIIEKRQSVAFWCNPISGHATLYWYQQILGQGPKLLIQFQNNGVVDDSQLPKDRFSAERLKGVDSTLKIQPAKLEDSAVYLCASRRDSATNEKLFFGSGTQLSVL.

The table lists this clonotype with many counts. This chain links TRBV21-1 with TRBJ2-7; the table's D gene call, TRBD1, was not cross checked with the DNA. TRBV21-1 is assigned pseudogene status. This CDR3 has 15 residues. CDR3 sequence reads: CARFLPGQARVEQYF. The CDR3 DNA sequence: TGTGCCAGGTTCCTCCCGGGACAGGCCAGGGTCGAGCAGTACTTC.

This clonotype was recorded many times. The rearrangement links TRBV29-1 to TRBJ2-5; D perhaps matches TRBD2 (6 bases). V was pared by 7 bases and J by 2 bases, with 8 bases between. The CDR3 has 11 residues. CDR1 and CDR2 from the germline V gene are SQVTM and ANQGSEA. This CDR3 reads CSGGEQETQYF. As DNA, the CDR3 is TGCAGCGGCGGGGAGCAAGAGACCCAGTACTTC.

The chain carries TRBV27 and TRBJ2-7; D is uncertain. The CDR3 runs to 14 residues. CDR1 and CDR2 from the germline V gene are MNHEY and SMNVEV (reference sequence). V was shortened by 3 bases and J by 6 bases, with 15 bases between the two germline ends. The CDR3 reads CASSFWEKTGEQYF. The CDR3 coding sequence is TGTGCCAGCAGTTTTTGGGAAAAAACGGGCGAGCAGTACTTC.

This clonotype was observed at least ten times. V is TRBV20-1 and J is TRBJ2-5, with TRBD2 identical over 10 bases. Germline V gene data show CDR1 as DFQATT and CDR2 as SNEGSKA (reference sequence). V was pared by 3 bases and J by 2 bases, with 9 bases of the junction left unmatched. This CDR3 is built from 16 residues. The chain's CDR3 is CSARSASGSDQETQYF. The CDR3 nucleotides are TGCAGTGCTAGGTCCGCTAGCGGGAGTGATCAAGAGACCCAGTACTTC.

In its sample, this clonotype was seen a few times. V is TRBV20-1 and J is TRBJ1-1, with D perhaps matching TRBD1 (5 bases). V was cut by 0 bases and J by 9 bases, with 14 bases left in between. Germline CDR1 is DFQATT and CDR2 is SNEGSKA (reference sequence). There are 13 residues in the CDR3. The CDR3 is CSARDRVRPKAFF. CDR3 nucleotide sequence: TGCAGTGCTAGAGACAGGGTCCGGCCGAAAGCTTTCTTT.

This clonotype was observed a few times. The genes are TRBV12-3 or TRBV12-4 and TRBJ2-3; D gene ambiguous. There are 13 residues in the CDR3. V lost 0 bases and J lost 6, with 7 bases in between. CDR3 DNA sequence: TGTGCCAGCAGTTTAGCCAACGGGGATACGCAGTATTTT. Amino acids: CASSLANGDTQYF.

This clonotype was detected ten times or more. This chain joins TRBV27 and TRBJ1-1; no definite D call. Trimming took 0 bases from V and 2 from J, leaving 16 bases between them. This CDR3 spans 17 amino acids. Germline-derived CDR1 and CDR2 are MNHEY and SMNVEV (reference sequence). CDR3 sequence reads: CASSLSGSPRPNTEAFF. The CDR3 DNA is TGTGCCAGCAGTTTATCGGGCAGTCCACGGCCTAACACTGAAGCTTTCTTT.

The J gene is TRBJ1-1, the V gene TRBV10-2; the match to TRBD1 covers 9 bases. The CDR3 covers 16 residues. V trimming: 3 bases; J trimming: 2 bases; junction bases outside the gene matches: 7. In germline, CDR1 is WSHSY, CDR2 SAAADI. The CDR3 spells CASSEYGTGINTEAFF. The CDR3 DNA follows: TGCGCCAGCAGTGAATATGGGACAGGGATTAACACTGAAGCTTTCTTT.

The CDR3 DNA reads TGTGCCAGTAGTATCGGAGGTGCCTACAATGAGCAGTTCTTC. It specifies CASSIGGAYNEQFF. The V gene is TRBV19, the J gene TRBJ2-1; maybe TRBD2 (5 bases). V was clipped by 3 bases and J by 2 bases, with 8 bases between them. CDR1 LNHDA and CDR2 SQIVND come from the germline V gene (reference sequence). This CDR3 has 14 residues.

This clonotype showed up many times. The rearrangement uses TRBV5-4 and TRBJ2-5; D gene unclear. CDR1 and CDR2 (germline): SGHNT, YYREEE (reference sequence). CDR3 length: 14 residues. V shed 0 bases and J shed 0 bases, with 6 bases lying between them. In DNA form, the CDR3 reads TGTGCCAGCAGCTTGGCAGGTTACCAAGAGACCCAGTACTTC. Amino acid sequence: CASSLAGYQETQYF.

This chain links TRBV29-1 with TRBJ2-3; possible D gene TRBD2, 5 bases. Per germline, CDR1 SQVTM and CDR2 ANQGSEA. V lost 7 bases, J lost 1 base, and 15 bases lay in between. This CDR3 spans 14 amino acids. The CDR3 DNA follows: TGCAGCGCTTTTATTTTGGAGGGCACAGATACGCAGTATTTT. Translation: CSAFILEGTDTQYF.